These 18 T cell receptor beta chains were all obtained from the same sample, sequenced in a study of T cells in Graves' hyperthyroidism and ophthalmopathy. The source material, RNA transcripts, was used to amplify TCR beta CDR3 regions. During a first-round RT-PCR of the TCR CDR3, the HTBI primer set was used. Via MiXCR, TCRdb re-called the multiplex PCR reads, giving one row per CDR3 protein. The table lists approximately 610,000 distinct CDR3 sequences, 14% to 15% of them singletons. The sequenced sample was blood. These receptors all come from a woman between 35 and 50 years old with Graves' ophthalmopathy.

This clonotype was detected ten times or more. This sequence joins TRBV2 and TRBJ1-2, with D unresolved. Germline loops: CDR1 SNHLY, CDR2 FYNNEI. The CDR3 covers 11 residues. The V gene lost 7 bases and the J gene lost 8 bases, with 11 bases spanning the gap. CDR3 amino acids: CASTMGSGYTF. The CDR3 coding sequence is TGTGCCAGCACCATGGGGAGCGGCTACACCTTC.

The genes are TRBV12-3 or TRBV12-4 and TRBJ1-2; D uncertain. The CDR3 loop spans 14 amino acids. Trimming removed 7 bases from V and 2 bases from J, with 14 bases in between. The CDR3, as DNA: TGTGCCAGCACCCCCCCATCGATCAACTATGGCTACACCTTC. Its protein product is CASTPPSINYGYTF.

The V call is TRBV2, the J call TRBJ2-1, with 7 bases aligning to TRBD1. Germline CDR1 SNHLY, CDR2 FYNNEI. The CDR3 loop spans 14 amino acids. V dropped 4 bases and J dropped 7; count of bases not matched to a gene: 7. The CDR3 protein is CASSGQGERNEQFF. The CDR3, as DNA: TGTGCCAGCAGTGGGCAGGGGGAACGGAATGAGCAGTTCTTC.

Ten or more counts support this clonotype. The chain combines TRBV30 with TRBJ1-1, with D maybe TRBD1 (5 bases). V lost 2 bases and J 2 bases, leaving 9 bases between the germline ends. The germline CDR1 and CDR2 sequences are GTSNPN and SVGIG (reference sequence). The CDR3 totals 13 residues. The CDR3 DNA reads as TGTGCCTGGAGTACTGACAGTAACACTGAAGCTTTCTTT. Translating gives CAWSTDSNTEAFF. The variable domain in full, with the rest retrieved from reference TRBV30 and TRBJ1-1, is SQTIHQWPATLVQPVGSPLSLECTVEGTSNPNLYWYRQAAGRGLQLLFYSVGIGQISSEVPQNLSASRPQDRQFILSSKKLLLSDSGFYLCAWSTDSNTEAFFGQGTRLTVV.

This clonotype has ten or more counts. The chain carries TRBV28 and TRBJ2-7; TRBD1 agrees at 7 bases. The trim removed 8 bases at V and 2 bases at J, leaving 9 bases unmatched. The CDR3 totals 14 residues. Germline-derived CDR1 and CDR2 are MDHEN and SYDVKM. The CDR3 region is CASLQGQGAYEQYF. DNA of the CDR3: TGTGCCAGCCTACAGGGGCAGGGGGCCTACGAGCAGTACTTC.

The V gene is TRBV6-2 or TRBV6-3, the J gene TRBJ1-5, with TRBD1 matching over 10 bases. Unmatched junction bases numbered 9, after V lost 6 bases and J lost 4 bases. The CDR3 is 16 residues long. The V gene's germline CDR1 is MNHEY and CDR2 SVGEGT. CDR3 nucleotide sequence: TGTGCCAGCAGATCTCTCCGGGACAGGGGAAATCAGCCCCAGCATTTT. Translated: CASRSLRDRGNQPQHF.

This clonotype was found many times. The chain employs TRBV12-3 or TRBV12-4 and TRBJ2-7; 8 bases match TRBD1. The V and J ends lost 6 bases and 2 bases, in that order; junction bases with no gene match: 6. The CDR3 covers 14 residues. The CDR3: CASRSGTGPYEQYF. For the CDR3, the DNA is TGTGCCAGCAGATCCGGGACAGGCCCCTACGAGCAGTACTTC.

This sequence joins TRBV7-3 and TRBJ1-1, with no clear D. From germline, CDR1 is SGHTA and CDR2 FQGTGA. V was clipped by 1 base and J by 7 bases, with 10 bases between them. The CDR3 runs 13 residues. The chain's CDR3 is CASSLISRSEAFF. The CDR3 DNA reads TGTGCCAGCAGCTTAATAAGCAGGAGTGAAGCTTTCTTT.

This clonotype came up many times. This sequence joins TRBV12-3 or TRBV12-4 and TRBJ1-1; TRBD1 aligns across 10 bases. The trim removed 7 bases at V and 11 bases at J, leaving 7 bases unmatched. The CDR3 runs 12 residues. The CDR3 bases are TGTGCCAGCACCGTCGGACAGGGGGATGCTTTCTTT. Amino acids: CASTVGQGDAFF.

In this sample, this clonotype turned up many times. The rearrangement links TRBV20-1 to TRBJ1-1, with 9 bases fitting TRBD1. The CDR3 contains 14 residues. Germline V CDR1 and CDR2: DFQATT, SNEGSKA (reference sequence). V was clipped by 6 bases and J by 8 bases; unmatched bases: 13. CDR3 bases: TGCAGTGCAATCCCACAGGGGGCGGTCAGGGAAGCTTTCTTT. The encoded protein is CSAIPQGAVREAFF.

The rearrangement uses TRBV11-2 and TRBJ2-7, with D unclear. V lost 4 bases and J 1 base, leaving 17 bases between the germline ends. CDR1 and CDR2 (germline): SGHAT, FQNNGV. The CDR3 is 16 residues long. In DNA form, the CDR3 reads TGTGCCAGCAGCTCTCTAAGTAGGGCTGAGTCCTACGAGCAGTACTTC. Translation: CASSSLSRAESYEQYF.

The table lists this clonotype with many counts. This chain links TRBV20-1 with TRBJ2-7; weak D call: TRBD1 (7 bases). CDR1 DFQATT and CDR2 SNEGSKA come from the germline V gene (reference sequence). With 0 bases removed from V and 9 bases from J, the gap between germline ends came to 15 bases. The CDR3 has 13 amino acids. As DNA, the CDR3 is TGCAGTGCTAGAGATGGGACTTCAGGGGGGCAGTACTTC. It is translated as CSARDGTSGGQYF.

This clonotype has a count of ten or more. The rearrangement uses TRBV20-1 and TRBJ2-7; 12 nucleotides agree with TRBD1. The V gene's germline CDR1 is DFQATT and CDR2 SNEGSKA (reference sequence). The trim removed 4 bases at V and 6 bases at J, leaving 7 bases unmatched. The CDR3 runs 14 residues. This chain's CDR3 is CSAIPGTGGREQYF. The CDR3 coding sequence is TGCAGTGCTATCCCTGGGACAGGGGGCCGCGAGCAGTACTTC.

This clonotype was seen repeatedly, ten times or more. This CDR3 is CASKISEDRAEQYF. DNA for the CDR3: TGTGCCAGTAAGATAAGTGAAGACAGGGCCGAGCAGTACTTC. The chain couples TRBV19 to TRBJ2-7, with 7 bases aligning to TRBD1. Germline CDR1 LNHDA, CDR2 SQIVND (reference sequence). The CDR3 loop spans 14 amino acids. V lost 7 bases and J lost 6; bases outside the gene matches: 12.

This clonotype was found many times. The V gene is TRBV28, the J gene TRBJ1-1; 7 bases align to TRBD1. CDR1 is MDHEN, CDR2 SYDVKM, per germline. Trimming at V came to 2 bases and at J to 5 bases, leaving 5 bases not matched to a gene. This CDR3 has 14 residues. CDR3 in DNA: TGTGCCAGCAGTTTACAGGGGGGATATACTGAAGCTTTCTTT. This translates into CASSLQGGYTEAFF.

The V call is TRBV10-3, the J call TRBJ1-5; no definite D call. Looked up from germline, CDR1 is ENHRY and CDR2 is SYGVKD. The CDR3 is made up of 17 amino acids. V was cut by 0 bases and J by 1 base, with 13 bases left in between. CDR3 amino acids: CAISESSSGRSNQPQHF. The CDR3, as DNA: TGTGCCATCAGTGAGTCGAGTTCAGGAAGAAGCAATCAGCCCCAGCATTTT.

Only a few counts were recorded for this clonotype. Likely a read error: the CDR3 ends without its conserved phenylalanine or tryptophan. This chain links TRBV4-2 with TRBJ2-7; no definite D call. Germline values: CDR1 LGHNA, CDR2 YNFKEQ. The length of the CDR3 is 15 residues. With 1 base removed from V and 0 bases from J, the gap between germline ends came to 10 bases. Here the CDR3 DNA reads TGTGCCAGCAGCCAAGCGGTTCTTTCCTCCTACGAGCAGTACCTC. Its translation is CASSQAVLSSYEQYL.

This clonotype came up many times. The CDR3 region has the DNA TGTGCCAGCAGCGCCGGCGGGGGAATGGTGACCGAAGCTTTCTTT. Protein sequence: CASSAGGGMVTEAFF. The chain couples TRBV28 to TRBJ1-1; D might be TRBD1 (5 bases). V was cut by 6 bases and J by 8 bases, with 22 bases left in between. This CDR3 is 15 amino acids long. Per germline, CDR1 MDHEN and CDR2 SYDVKM.